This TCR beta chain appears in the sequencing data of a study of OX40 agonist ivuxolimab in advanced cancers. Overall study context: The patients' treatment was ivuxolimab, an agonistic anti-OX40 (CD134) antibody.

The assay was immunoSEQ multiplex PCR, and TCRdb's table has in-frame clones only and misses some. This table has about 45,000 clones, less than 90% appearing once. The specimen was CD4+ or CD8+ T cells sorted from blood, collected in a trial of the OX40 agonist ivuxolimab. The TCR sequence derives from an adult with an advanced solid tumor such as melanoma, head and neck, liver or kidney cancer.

DNA for the CDR3: TGTGCCAGCAGCTCCCTGGACAGGTCGCACTATGGCTACACCTTC. Amino acids: CASSSLDRSHYGYTF. The rearrangement links TRBV7-9 to TRBJ1-2, with 7 bases matching TRBD1. The ends lost 4 bases at V and 3 bases at J; junction bases unmatched: 8. CDR1 and CDR2 (germline): SEHNR, FQNEAQ (reference sequence). The length of the CDR3 is 15 residues.